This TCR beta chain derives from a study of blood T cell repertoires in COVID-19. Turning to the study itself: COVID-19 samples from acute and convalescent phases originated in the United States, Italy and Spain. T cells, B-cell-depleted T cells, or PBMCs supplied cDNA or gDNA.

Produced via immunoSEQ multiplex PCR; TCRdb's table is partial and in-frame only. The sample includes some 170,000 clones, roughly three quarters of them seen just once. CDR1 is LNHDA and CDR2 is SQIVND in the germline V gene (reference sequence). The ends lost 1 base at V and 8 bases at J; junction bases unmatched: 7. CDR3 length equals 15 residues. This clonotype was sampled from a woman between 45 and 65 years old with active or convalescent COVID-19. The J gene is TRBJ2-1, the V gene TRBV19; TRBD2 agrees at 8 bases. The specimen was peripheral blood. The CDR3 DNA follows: TGTGCCAGTAGTATAGTCACGGGGGGGCGGGATGAGCAGTTCTTC. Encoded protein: CASSIVTGGRDEQFF.